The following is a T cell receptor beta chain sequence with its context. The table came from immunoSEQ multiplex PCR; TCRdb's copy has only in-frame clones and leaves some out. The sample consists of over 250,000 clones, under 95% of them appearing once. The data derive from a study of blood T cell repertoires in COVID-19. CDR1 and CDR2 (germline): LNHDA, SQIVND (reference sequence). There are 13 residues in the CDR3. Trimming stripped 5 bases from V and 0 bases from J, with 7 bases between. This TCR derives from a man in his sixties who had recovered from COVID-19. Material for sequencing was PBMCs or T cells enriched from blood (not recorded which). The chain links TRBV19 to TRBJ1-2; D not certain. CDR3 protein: CASSPTANYGYTF. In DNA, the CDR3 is TGTGCCAGTAGTCCAACAGCTAACTATGGCTACACCTTC.